One sample yielded the 8 T cell receptor beta chains listed below, sequenced in a study of CD8+CD57+ T cells in acquired aplastic anemia. The study profiled TCR beta VDJ and CDR3 using genomic DNA as template. Each CDR3 protein is one row after TCRdb ran MiXCR on the reads. The sample yields some 180,000 distinct CDR3 sequences, more than 60% seen once. Patients selected for sequencing had displayed CD8+CD57+ cell expansion by flow cytometry. Sequenced sample: sorted CD4+, CD8+, or CD8+CD57+ T cells (not recorded which) from PBMCs. These receptors were collected from a human donor with aplastic anemia.

The chain joins TRBV29-1 to TRBJ2-5; TRBD1 matches 7 bases. This CDR3 comprises 12 residues. With V trimmed by 6 bases and J by 8 bases, 9 bases remained unmatched. Germline-derived CDR1 and CDR2 are SQVTM and ANQGSEA. CDR3 residues: CSVVQGSGTQYF. For the CDR3, the DNA is TGCAGCGTAGTACAGGGGAGTGGAACCCAGTACTTC.

The chain recombines TRBV5-1 with TRBJ2-7, with TRBD1 identical over 11 bases. In germline, CDR1 is SGHRS, CDR2 YFSETQ. The CDR3 is made up of 16 amino acids. The V segment lost 3 bases and the J segment 8 bases; nucleotides outside the gene matches: 13. CDR3 loop: CASSSGQGEIFEQQYF. CDR3 coding DNA: TGCGCCAGCAGCTCGGGACAGGGGGAGATCTTTGAACAGCAGTACTTC. Looking up the rest from reference TRBV5-1 and TRBJ2-7 gives the full variable domain: KAGVTQTPRYLIKTRGQQVTLSCSPISGHRSVSWYQQTPGQGLQFLFEYFSETQRNKGNFPGRFSGRQFSNSRSEMNVSTLELGDSALYLCASSSGQGEIFEQQYFGPGTRLTVT.

V is TRBV5-8 and J is TRBJ2-7; D gene unclear. Germline-derived CDR1 and CDR2 are SGHTS and YDEGEE. CDR3 size: 13 residues. Trimming removed 4 bases at V and 2 bases at J, with 10 bases between. The chain's CDR3 is CASSRARTYEQYF. The CDR3 DNA reads as TGTGCCAGCAGCCGGGCTCGGACCTACGAGCAGTACTTC.

The rearrangement joins TRBV10-1 to TRBJ1-1; weak D call: TRBD1 (5 bases). Per germline, CDR1 WNHNN and CDR2 SYGVQD (reference sequence). CDR3 length equals 13 residues. Trimming left V 6 bases short and J 4 bases short, with 12 bases between. CDR3 coding DNA: TGCGCCAGCAGGGCCCAGGGAAGCACTGAAGCTTTCTTT. This gives the protein CASRAQGSTEAFF.

This clonotype was observed a single time. The rearrangement uses TRBV19 and TRBJ2-5; 12 nucleotides agree with TRBD2. The V gene end was trimmed by 6 bases and the J gene end by 3 bases; junction bases not matched to a gene: 14. The V gene's germline CDR1 is LNHDA and CDR2 SQIVND (reference sequence). The CDR3 consists of 18 residues. This chain's CDR3 is CASRNPGARTSGEETQYF. In nucleotides, the CDR3 is TGTGCCAGTAGGAACCCAGGGGCGAGGACTAGCGGGGAAGAGACCCAGTACTTC.

The chain uses TRBV2 and TRBJ2-7; TRBD1 is a possible D gene (6 bases). V lost 4 bases, J lost 2 bases, and 12 bases lay in between. There are 14 residues in the CDR3. Germline CDR1 reads SNHLY; CDR2 reads FYNNEI. This CDR3 is CASSVWGQTYEQYF. In nucleotides, the CDR3 is TGTGCCAGCAGTGTGTGGGGACAAACCTACGAGCAGTACTTC.

The sample holds one count of this clonotype. The junction shows a germline mismatch at one end, possibly a read error. This rearrangement joins TRBV7-2 to TRBJ2-5; 8 bases map to TRBD2. The CDR3 runs to 12 residues. The germline V gene has CDR1 SGHTA and CDR2 FQGNSA. CDR3 DNA: TGTGCCAGCAGCCCGGGGGGGCCTTTGGTTCTCTTC. This encodes CASSPGGPLVLF.

The chain uses TRBV2 and TRBJ2-5; 12 bases align to TRBD2. Germline lookup yields CDR1 SNHLY and CDR2 FYNNEI. The CDR3 length is 15 residues. V was clipped by 8 bases and J by 2 bases; unmatched bases: 6. The CDR3 is CASVTSGRPQETQYF. In DNA, the CDR3 is TGTGCCAGCGTGACTAGCGGGAGACCTCAAGAGACCCAGTACTTC.